These 20 T cell receptor beta chains originate from one sample sequenced in a study of OX40 agonist ivuxolimab in advanced cancers. The table came from immunoSEQ multiplex PCR; TCRdb's copy has only in-frame clones and leaves some out. The sample carries around 37,000 clones, about 80% recorded once. Sequenced here: CD4+ or CD8+ T cells sorted from blood, sampled in a trial of the OX40 agonist ivuxolimab. Every receptor here comes from an adult with an advanced solid tumor such as melanoma, head and neck, liver or kidney cancer.

This clone was observed a handful of times. The rearrangement links TRBV4-2 to TRBJ2-5; 9 bases are shared with TRBD2. The CDR3 loop spans 15 amino acids. With V trimmed by 0 bases and J by 1 base, 0 bases remained unmatched. CDR1 and CDR2 (germline): LGHNA, YNFKEQ. CDR3 nucleotides: TGTGCCAGCAGCCAAGAGCGGGGGGGCCAAGAGACCCAGTACTTC. It encodes CASSQERGGQETQYF.

A few counts support this clone. This chain's CDR3 is CASSARSKGQTDYNEQFF. The CDR3 nucleotides are TGTGCCAGCAGCGCACGTTCGAAAGGACAGACTGACTACAATGAGCAGTTCTTC. The chain employs TRBV7-9 and TRBJ2-1; D perhaps matches TRBD1 (6 bases). Germline CDR1 SEHNR, CDR2 FQNEAQ (reference sequence). Trimming took 5 bases from V and 3 from J, leaving 23 bases between them. The CDR3 spans 18 residues.

The chain recombines TRBV5-1 with TRBJ2-7; D is unresolved. The V and J ends lost 0 bases and 4 bases respectively, with 2 bases between them. CDR1 SGHRS and CDR2 YFSETQ come from the germline V gene. The length of the CDR3 is 11 residues. CDR3 bases: TGCGCCAGCAGCTTGGATTACGAGCAGTACTTC. Protein sequence: CASSLDYEQYF.

The gene calls are TRBV19 and TRBJ2-1; 10 bases are a match to TRBD2. There are 17 residues in the CDR3. V lost 2 bases to trimming and J lost 4 bases; unmatched junction nucleotides: 8. The germline V gene has CDR1 LNHDA and CDR2 SQIVND (reference sequence). CDR3 bases: TGTGCCAGTAGTATAACTAGCGGGGATGTATTTTACAATGAGCAGTTCTTC. This sequence encodes CASSITSGDVFYNEQFF. Based on the CDR3 plus reference TRBV19 and TRBJ2-1, the full variable domain is DGGITQSPKYLFRKEGQNVTLSCEQNLNHDAMYWYRQDPGQGLRLIYYSQIVNDFQKGDIAEGYSVSREKKESFPLTVTSAQKNPTAFYLCASSITSGDVFYNEQFFGPGTRLTVL.

This clone was seen only once. The chain recombines TRBV27 with TRBJ1-2; D gene unclear. The CDR3 extends over 15 amino acids. Germline CDR1 and CDR2: MNHEY and SMNVEV (reference sequence). Trimming stripped 2 bases from V and 2 bases from J, with 12 bases between. The DNA for the CDR3 is TGTGCCAGCAGTTTAAACCCGGTCCTCAACTATGGCTACACCTTC. Translated, it gives CASSLNPVLNYGYTF.

V and J are TRBV7-2 and TRBJ1-2; D unresolved. CDR3 length: 11 amino acids. Deletions cut 5 bases from V and 9 bases from J, with 10 bases between. CDR1 is SGHTA, CDR2 FQGNSA, per germline. The CDR3 is CASSLAWRYTF. CDR3 nucleotides: TGTGCCAGCAGCCTCGCCTGGCGCTACACCTTC.

The chain combines TRBV6-4 with TRBJ2-2; 9 nucleotides agree with TRBD2. Germline trimming cut 0 bases from V and 4 bases from J; bases unmatched to any gene: 9. Germline V gene sequence: CDR1 MRHNA, CDR2 SNTAGT. The CDR3 loop spans 18 amino acids. CDR3 amino acids: CASSDSSSGSVGTGELFF. For the CDR3, the DNA is TGTGCCAGCAGTGACTCAAGTAGCGGGAGTGTCGGCACCGGGGAGCTGTTTTTT.

Only one count was recorded for this clone. This chain joins TRBV27 and TRBJ2-2; 8 bases match TRBD1. This CDR3 region has 15 residues. V was pared by 5 bases and J by 1 base, with 3 bases of the junction left unmatched. Germline CDR1 reads MNHEY; CDR2 reads SMNVEV (reference sequence). CDR3 nucleotide sequence: TGTGCCAGCAGTACAGGGACAGGGAACACCGGGGAGCTGTTTTTT. Its translation: CASSTGTGNTGELFF.

This chain links TRBV19 with TRBJ2-1; 9 bases are a match to TRBD1. The CDR3 is made up of 13 amino acids. Germline CDR1 LNHDA, CDR2 SQIVND (reference sequence). V lost 6 bases, J lost 7 bases, and 4 bases stayed unmatched. For the CDR3, the DNA is TGTGCCAGTAGGAGGGACAGGGAGAATGAGCAGTTCTTC. Its protein is CASRRDRENEQFF.

This clone was counted a few times. The rearrangement joins TRBV7-2 to TRBJ2-7; TRBD1 aligns across 10 bases. V gave up 5 bases and J gave up 3 bases; unmatched junction bases: 7. CDR3 size: 15 residues. Germline V gene lookup returns CDR1 SGHTA and CDR2 FQGNSA. The CDR3 nucleotides are TGTGCCAGCAGCGCCGGGACAGGGGAATTCTACGAGCAGTACTTC. Protein sequence: CASSAGTGEFYEQYF.

The CDR3 nucleotides read TGTGCCAGCAGCTTCCCAGCGGGACCCTACGAGCAGTACTTC. It specifies CASSFPAGPYEQYF. This chain links TRBV7-2 with TRBJ2-7; 7 bases line up with TRBD2. The CDR3 extends over 14 amino acids. CDR1 and CDR2 (germline): SGHTA, FQGNSA. Trimming cost V 3 bases and J 2 bases; bases outside gene matches: 4.

This clone has a single count. In DNA, the CDR3 is TGTGCCAGCAGTGAAACCCCGGCGGGGACAAATGAAAAACTGTTTTTT. Amino acid sequence: CASSETPAGTNEKLFF. The V gene is TRBV2, the J gene TRBJ1-4; weak D call: TRBD1 (6 bases). CDR1 is SNHLY, CDR2 FYNNEI, per germline. Trimming pared 2 bases from V and 5 bases from J, leaving 15 bases between. The CDR3 is 16 amino acids.

The chain uses TRBV7-2 and TRBJ2-3; 9 bases align to TRBD2. The CDR3 loop spans 17 amino acids. Per the germline V gene, CDR1 is SGHTA and CDR2 is FQGNSA. Trimming took 1 base from V and 6 from J; bases not matched to a gene: 11. Here the CDR3 reads CASSLVALAGYSDTQYF. CDR3 nucleotides: TGTGCCAGCAGCTTAGTAGCGCTAGCGGGATATTCGGATACGCAGTATTTT.

V gene TRBV4-2 combines with J gene TRBJ2-5, with 10 positions matching TRBD2. Unmatched junction bases numbered 2, after V lost 4 bases and J lost 9 bases. In germline, CDR1 is LGHNA, CDR2 YNFKEQ. CDR3 length equals 12 residues. This CDR3 is CASSPSGGAQYF. The CDR3 DNA follows: TGTGCCAGCAGCCCCAGCGGGGGGGCCCAGTACTTC.

This clone was observed a few times. The DNA of the CDR3 is TGTGCCAGCCGTTTCGACAGTCAGCCCCAGCATTTT. Protein: CASRFDSQPQHF. The chain uses TRBV7-9 and TRBJ1-5; maybe TRBD1 (5 bases). The CDR3 runs 12 residues. With 8 bases removed from V and 6 bases from J, the gap between germline ends came to 11 bases. Germline CDR1 SEHNR, CDR2 FQNEAQ (reference sequence).

The V and J genes are TRBV5-1 and TRBJ2-1, with D perhaps matching TRBD1 (6 bases). CDR1 and CDR2 from the germline V gene are SGHRS and YFSETQ. This CDR3 has 14 residues. The V end lost 0 bases, the J end lost 4 bases, and 8 bases lay between the germline ends. The CDR3 loop is CASSLDRDYNEQFF. CDR3 in DNA: TGCGCCAGCAGCTTGGACAGGGATTACAATGAGCAGTTCTTC.

This chain links TRBV5-5 with TRBJ2-1; a possible D gene is TRBD2 (6 bases). This CDR3 comprises 14 residues. CDR1 is SGHKS and CDR2 is YYEKEE in the germline V gene (reference sequence). V was trimmed by 5 bases and J by 6 bases, leaving 15 bases between them. The CDR3 DNA is TGTGCCAGCAGTTCTTGGGGGGTTCCCAATGAGCAGTTCTTC. Translating gives CASSSWGVPNEQFF.

The chain recombines TRBV7-3 with TRBJ1-1, with D possibly being TRBD1 (5 bases). V lost 3 bases and J 11 bases, leaving 16 bases between the germline ends. The V gene's germline CDR1 is SGHTA and CDR2 FQGTGA. CDR3 length: 13 residues. The CDR3 sequence: CASSFSGLFLAFF. CDR3 in DNA: TGTGCCAGCAGCTTCTCGGGGCTTTTCTTGGCTTTCTTT.

This rearrangement joins TRBV10-1 to TRBJ2-4; possibly TRBD1 for D (6 bases). Germline assignment: CDR1 WNHNN and CDR2 SYGVQD (reference sequence). The V and J ends lost 2 bases and 9 bases respectively, with 14 bases between them. The CDR3 runs 14 residues. The CDR3: CASSEEGVEGIQYF. The CDR3 bases are TGCGCCAGCAGTGAGGAGGGGGTGGAAGGCATTCAGTACTTC.

V is TRBV27 and J is TRBJ1-2; 8 bases are a match to TRBD1. This CDR3 comprises 13 residues. Germline CDR1 reads MNHEY; CDR2 reads SMNVEV (reference sequence). V was pared by 5 bases and J by 6 bases, with 5 bases of the junction left unmatched. DNA for the CDR3: TGTGCCAGCAGTCCCAGACAGGGGAATGGCTACACCTTC. Encoded protein: CASSPRQGNGYTF.